What follows describes a single T cell receptor (beta chain). This specimen comes from a study of blood T cell repertoires in COVID-19. Study background: Material from acute and convalescent COVID-19 was sourced from the United States, Italy and Spain.

This CDR3 is built from 13 residues. V gave up 5 bases and J gave up 0 bases, with 8 bases separating them. Germline CDR1 and CDR2: MDHEN and SYDVKM. Original data processing: Scientists estimated how many nucleated cells there were by amplifying reference gene primers. Using immunoSEQ multiplex PCR, the repertoire was profiled, and TCRdb retains in-frame clones only, with some absent. Clone size and V and J calls were adopted from that table, with D and trimming inferred from the DNA. The sample records 300,000 to 400,000 clones, around nine tenths being singletons. The origin of this receptor is a woman under 30 who had recovered from COVID-19. J is TRBJ2-7 and V is TRBV28, with no clear D. Input material: peripheral blood. Here the CDR3 reads CASSVGSSYEQYV. DNA for the CDR3: TGTGCCAGCAGTGTCGGGTCCTCCTACGAGCAGTACGTC.